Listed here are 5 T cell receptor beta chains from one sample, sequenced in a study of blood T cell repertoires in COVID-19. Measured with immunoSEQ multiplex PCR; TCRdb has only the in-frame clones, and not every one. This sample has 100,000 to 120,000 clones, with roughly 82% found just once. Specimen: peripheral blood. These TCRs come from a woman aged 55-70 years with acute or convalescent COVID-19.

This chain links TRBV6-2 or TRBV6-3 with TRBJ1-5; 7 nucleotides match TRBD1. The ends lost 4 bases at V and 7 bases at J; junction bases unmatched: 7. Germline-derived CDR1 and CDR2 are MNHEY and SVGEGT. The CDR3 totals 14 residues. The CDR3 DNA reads TGTGCCAGCAGTTCTCCCCGACAGGGCCAGCCCCAGCATTTT. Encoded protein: CASSSPRQGQPQHF.

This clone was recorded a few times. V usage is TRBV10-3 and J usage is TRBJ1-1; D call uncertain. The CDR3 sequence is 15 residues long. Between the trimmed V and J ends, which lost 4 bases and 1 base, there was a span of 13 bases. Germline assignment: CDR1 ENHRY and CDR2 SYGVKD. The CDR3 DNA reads TGTGCCATCAGTGGACTCGCGGGAAAGAACACTGAAGCTTTCTTT. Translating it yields CAISGLAGKNTEAFF.

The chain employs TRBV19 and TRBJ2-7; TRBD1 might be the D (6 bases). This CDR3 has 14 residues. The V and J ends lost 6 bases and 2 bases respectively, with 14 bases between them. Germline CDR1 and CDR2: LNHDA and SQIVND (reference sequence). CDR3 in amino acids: CASRDPGQTYEQYF. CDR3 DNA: TGTGCCAGTAGGGACCCGGGACAAACCTACGAGCAGTACTTC.

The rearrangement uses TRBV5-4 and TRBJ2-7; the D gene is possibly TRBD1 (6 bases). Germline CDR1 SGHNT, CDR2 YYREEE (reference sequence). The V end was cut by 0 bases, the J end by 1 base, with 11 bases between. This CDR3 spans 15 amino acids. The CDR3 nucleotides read TGTGCCAGCAGCTTGGGGTGGGGGCCGTCCTACGAGCAGTACTTC. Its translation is CASSLGWGPSYEQYF.

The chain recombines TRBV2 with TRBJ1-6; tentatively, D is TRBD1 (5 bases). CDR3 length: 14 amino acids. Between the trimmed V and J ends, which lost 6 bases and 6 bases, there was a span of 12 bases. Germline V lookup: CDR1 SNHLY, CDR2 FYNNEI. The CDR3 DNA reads TGTGCCAGCAGAGCCACAGGAGTTAATTCACCCCTCCACTTT. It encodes CASRATGVNSPLHF.